These 30 T cell receptor beta chains share one sample of origin, sequenced in a study of T cell responses to AZD1222 COVID-19 vaccine. Sequencing used immunoSEQ multiplex PCR; TCRdb keeps in-frame clones, though not all of them. Of 100,000 or so clones listed, nearly 95% were seen once; the top ten hold under 2%. Sequenced material: peripheral blood, taken on day 0 of AZD1222 vaccination. These receptors all stem from an adult in good health.

The genes are TRBV27 and TRBJ1-1; possible D gene TRBD1, 5 bases. CDR1 MNHEY and CDR2 SMNVEV come from the germline V gene (reference sequence). V lost 7 bases and J lost 1, with 22 bases in between. The CDR3 loop spans 17 amino acids. The CDR3 spells CASTRLPRVLGNTEAFF. The CDR3 bases are TGTGCCAGCACCAGACTTCCCAGGGTGTTGGGGAACACTGAAGCTTTCTTT.

The chain employs TRBV7-3 and TRBJ2-1, with 7 bases fitting TRBD2. CDR1 and CDR2 (germline): SGHTA, FQGTGA. V was pared by 5 bases and J by 4 bases, with 5 bases of the junction left unmatched. The CDR3 loop spans 14 amino acids. In nucleotides, the CDR3 is TGTGCCAGCAGCGACGGGGGGAGTTACAATGAGCAGTTCTTC. Its translation: CASSDGGSYNEQFF.

The V and J genes are TRBV5-1 and TRBJ2-5; a possible D gene is TRBD2 (6 bases). V was pared by 4 bases and J by 5 bases, with 27 bases between. The CDR3 covers 18 residues. Germline lookup yields CDR1 SGHRS and CDR2 YFSETQ. As DNA, the CDR3 is TGCGCCAGCAGCCCGAATACCGCAGGGACTCTAGCGTTGGAGACCCAGTACTTC. The encoded protein is CASSPNTAGTLALETQYF.

This clone was picked up one time. This sequence joins TRBV6-2 or TRBV6-3 and TRBJ2-1, with D unclear. V dropped 4 bases and J dropped 5 bases, with 6 bases sitting between them. In germline, CDR1 is MNHEY, CDR2 SVGEGT. The CDR3 covers 12 residues. CDR3 sequence reads: CASSLVNNEQFF. The CDR3 DNA sequence: TGTGCCAGCAGTTTGGTCAACAATGAGCAGTTCTTC.

The gene calls are TRBV28 and TRBJ1-2; TRBD1 agrees at 7 bases. The germline V gene encodes CDR1 MDHEN and CDR2 SYDVKM. With V trimmed by 3 bases and J by 4 bases, 8 bases remained unmatched. The CDR3 extends over 15 amino acids. This CDR3 is CASSLADRVGYGYTF. In DNA, the CDR3 is TGTGCCAGCAGTTTGGCTGACAGGGTAGGCTATGGCTACACCTTC.

This sequence joins TRBV27 and TRBJ2-2; the match to TRBD2 covers 10 bases. CDR1 and CDR2 (germline): MNHEY, SMNVEV (reference sequence). V lost 1 base, J lost 1 base, and 6 bases stayed unmatched. This CDR3 has 18 amino acids. CDR3 DNA sequence: TGTGCCAGCAGTTTATATCAAGCGGGAGGGAAGAACACCGGGGAGCTGTTTTTT. It translates to CASSLYQAGGKNTGELFF.

The chain uses TRBV9 and TRBJ2-1; 10 nucleotides line up with TRBD1. V was pared by 0 bases and J by 5 bases, with 5 bases of the junction left unmatched. There are 16 residues in the CDR3. Germline V gene lookup returns CDR1 SGDLS and CDR2 YYNGEE. The CDR3 reads CASSVDWDRGNNEQFF. The CDR3 nucleotides are TGTGCCAGCAGCGTAGATTGGGACAGGGGAAACAATGAGCAGTTCTTC.

The J gene is TRBJ2-3, the V gene TRBV5-5; D gene unclear. The CDR3 spans 13 residues. Germline assignment: CDR1 SGHKS and CDR2 YYEKEE (reference sequence). Trimming shortened V by 2 bases and J by 2 bases, and 6 bases separated the two germline ends. The CDR3 sequence is CASSFGFTDTQYF. The CDR3 region has the DNA TGTGCCAGCAGCTTTGGATTCACAGATACGCAGTATTTT.

The chain is built from TRBV6-5 and TRBJ2-1; D gene ambiguous. The CDR3 runs to 11 residues. The germline gives CDR1 MNHEY, CDR2 SVGAGI. V was cut by 8 bases and J by 4 bases, with 6 bases left in between. Here the CDR3 DNA reads TGTGCCAGCGGGAAATACAATGAGCAGTTCTTC. It is translated as CASGKYNEQFF.

V gene TRBV19 combines with J gene TRBJ1-5, with a weak D call TRBD1 (5 bases). V shed 2 bases and J shed 7 bases, with 12 bases lying between them. The CDR3 has 14 residues. The germline CDR1 and CDR2 sequences are LNHDA and SQIVND (reference sequence). The chain's CDR3 is CASSIFGGGQPQHF. Written as DNA, the CDR3 is TGTGCCAGTAGTATATTTGGGGGAGGACAGCCCCAGCATTTT.

This sequence joins TRBV28 and TRBJ2-4, with 10 bases aligning to TRBD1. Losses at the gene ends were 4 bases for V and 8 bases for J; bases not matched to a gene: 11. This CDR3 is 16 amino acids long. Germline lookup yields CDR1 MDHEN and CDR2 SYDVKM. CDR3 DNA: TGTGCCAGCAGTTCTCGGACAGGGGGGAGAAGGGACATTCAGTACTTC. This sequence encodes CASSSRTGGRRDIQYF.

This clone occurred once. The rearrangement links TRBV5-6 to TRBJ2-6; D unclear. V gave up 4 bases and J gave up 0 bases, with 8 bases separating them. In germline, CDR1 is SGHDT, CDR2 YYEEEE. This CDR3 has 15 residues. CDR3 coding DNA: TGTGCCAGCAGCGACGGAACCTCTGGGGCCAACGTCCTGACTTTC. This gives the protein CASSDGTSGANVLTF.

The DNA for the CDR3 is TGTGCCAGCAGTGCCCGCTTTGAGCAGTTCTTC. Encoded protein: CASSARFEQFF. The chain couples TRBV2 to TRBJ2-1; no definite D call. CDR1 is SNHLY and CDR2 is FYNNEI in the germline V gene. CDR3 size: 11 residues. Between the trimmed V and J ends, which lost 4 bases and 9 bases, there was a span of 7 bases.

This chain uses TRBV28 with TRBJ2-3; D perhaps matches TRBD1 (6 bases). CDR1 and CDR2 from the germline V gene are MDHEN and SYDVKM. The CDR3 extends over 15 amino acids. Between the trimmed V and J ends, which lost 2 bases and 5 bases, there was a span of 14 bases. CDR3 nucleotides: TGTGCCAGCAGTTTAGTGGGGGCGCAGGTAGATACGCAGTATTTT. Protein sequence: CASSLVGAQVDTQYF.

The rearrangement links TRBV2 to TRBJ1-4; D is uncertain. V shed 4 bases and J shed 4 bases, with 10 bases lying between them. The CDR3 sequence is 14 residues long. In germline, CDR1 is SNHLY, CDR2 FYNNEI. Here the CDR3 DNA reads TGTGCCAGCAGTGGACGGCAGTTTAATGAAAAACTGTTTTTT. Translated: CASSGRQFNEKLFF.

This clone was counted once. The V gene is TRBV11-2, the J gene TRBJ2-1; D gene unclear. Germline V gene data show CDR1 as SGHAT and CDR2 as FQNNGV. The ends were cut back, 5 bases at V and 7 bases at J, with 9 bases in the middle. CDR3 length equals 12 residues. CDR3 region: CASSRVLNEQFF. The CDR3 region has the DNA TGTGCCAGCAGCCGAGTTTTGAATGAGCAGTTCTTC.

This clone was seen a single time. The chain couples TRBV4-1 to TRBJ1-2; 11 bases map to TRBD1. CDR3 length: 16 residues. Trimming took 3 bases from V and 8 from J; bases not matched to a gene: 11. CDR1 MGHRA and CDR2 YSYEKL come from the germline V gene. This chain's CDR3 is CASSQAGTGGNGGYTF. The CDR3 DNA follows: TGCGCCAGCAGCCAGGCCGGGACAGGGGGTAATGGGGGCTACACCTTC.

The chain recombines TRBV28 with TRBJ2-1, with a tentative D call TRBD2 (6 bases). The CDR3 runs 16 residues. The V gene's germline CDR1 is MDHEN and CDR2 SYDVKM. The V and J ends lost 4 bases and 7 bases respectively, with 20 bases between them. The CDR3, as DNA: TGTGCCAGCAGTTGGGGGGACGAGAGGGGCTGGAATGAGCAGTTCTTC. It translates to CASSWGDERGWNEQFF.

This sequence joins TRBV4-2 and TRBJ2-5; D is uncertain. The CDR3 has 13 amino acids. CDR1 is LGHNA, CDR2 YNFKEQ, per germline. Trimming stripped 0 bases from V and 5 bases from J, with 7 bases between. CDR3 region: CASSQDMGETQYF. CDR3 coding DNA: TGTGCCAGCAGCCAAGATATGGGTGAGACCCAGTACTTC.

V is TRBV13 and J is TRBJ2-3, with 15 bases matching TRBD2. The CDR3 loop spans 18 amino acids. J was trimmed by 3 bases and V by 5 bases; bases with no gene match: 9. The germline V gene encodes CDR1 PRHDT and CDR2 FYEKMQ (reference sequence). The DNA of the CDR3 is TGTGCCAGCAGCCTCACCGGGACTAGCGGGAGGATGACAGATACGCAGTATTTT. Encoded protein: CASSLTGTSGRMTDTQYF.

The rearrangement uses TRBV29-1 and TRBJ2-3; perhaps TRBD2 as D (5 bases). There are 14 residues in the CDR3. V was pared by 5 bases and J by 4 bases, with 16 bases between. CDR1 SQVTM and CDR2 ANQGSEA come from the germline V gene. CDR3 in DNA: TGCAGCGTTCCGAGCCAAGAGAGGGCAGATACGCAGTATTTT. It encodes CSVPSQERADTQYF.

V and J are TRBV3-1 (or the pseudogene TRBV3-2) and TRBJ1-2, with D perhaps matching TRBD1 (5 bases). The CDR3 runs 14 residues. Trimming removed 2 bases at V and 4 bases at J, with 11 bases between. The V gene's germline CDR1 is LGHDT and CDR2 YNNKEL (reference sequence). This chain's CDR3 is CASSQPDSVYGYTF. The DNA of the CDR3 is TGTGCCAGCAGCCAACCTGACAGTGTCTATGGCTACACCTTC.

The chain links TRBV6-6 to TRBJ2-7; D gene ambiguous. CDR1 is MNHNY and CDR2 is SVGAGI in the germline V gene (reference sequence). This CDR3 has 14 amino acids. The germline V and J ends were trimmed by 6 bases and 8 bases, with 20 bases remaining between them. The CDR3 here is CASSIPASPGQQYF. CDR3 in DNA: TGTGCCAGCAGCATACCGGCGTCTCCCGGGCAGCAGTACTTC.

This chain connects TRBV27 to TRBJ2-7, with 7 bases aligning to TRBD1. Losses at the gene ends were 8 bases for V and 7 bases for J; bases not matched to a gene: 11. The CDR3 length is 13 residues. Germline CDR1 and CDR2: MNHEY and SMNVEV (reference sequence). The CDR3 reads CASWPVPRGEQYF. DNA of the CDR3: TGTGCCAGCTGGCCAGTCCCCAGGGGGGAGCAGTACTTC.

The V call is TRBV5-6, the J call TRBJ1-2; TRBD1 is a possible D gene (5 bases). The germline gives CDR1 SGHDT, CDR2 YYEEEE. CDR3 length equals 14 residues. Deletions cut 2 bases from V and 8 bases from J, with 16 bases between. CDR3 protein: CASSFGTATWGYTF. CDR3 in DNA: TGTGCCAGCAGCTTTGGGACCGCAACCTGGGGCTACACCTTC.

The chain employs TRBV7-2 and TRBJ1-4; TRBD1 is a possible D gene (5 bases). Germline lookup yields CDR1 SGHTA and CDR2 FQGNSA. V gave up 4 bases and J gave up 8 bases, with 20 bases separating them. This CDR3 region has 16 residues. This chain's CDR3 is CASSSQTGGAREKLFF. The CDR3 bases are TGTGCCAGCAGCTCTCAAACAGGAGGAGCGCGGGAAAAACTGTTTTTT.

V gene TRBV11-2 combines with J gene TRBJ1-6, with 8 bases that match TRBD1. The CDR3 sequence is 15 residues long. The J segment lost 8 bases and the V segment lost 3 bases, leaving 6 bases of the junction unmatched. The germline V gene encodes CDR1 SGHAT and CDR2 FQNNGV. This chain's CDR3 is CASSFQGAEYSPLHF. CDR3 coding DNA: TGTGCCAGCAGCTTTCAGGGGGCTGAGTATTCACCCCTCCACTTT.

This clone appeared a few times. The V call is TRBV5-4, the J call TRBJ2-5; D possibly uses TRBD1 or TRBD2 (6 bases each). The germline V and J ends were trimmed by 6 bases and 3 bases, with 15 bases remaining between them. Germline values: CDR1 SGHNT, CDR2 YYREEE (reference sequence). The CDR3 runs to 14 residues. The CDR3 here is CASKLGGGEETQYF. CDR3 DNA: TGTGCCAGCAAACTAGGGGGAGGCGAAGAGACCCAGTACTTC.

The chain uses TRBV9 and TRBJ1-3; no clear D gene. The CDR3 sequence is 18 residues long. Germline CDR1 SGDLS, CDR2 YYNGEE. The V and J ends lost 4 bases and 0 bases respectively, with 20 bases between them. The CDR3 sequence: CASSPQTYQDRSGNTIYF. The DNA for the CDR3 is TGTGCCAGCAGCCCGCAAACTTACCAGGATCGCTCTGGAAACACCATATATTTT.

The chain couples TRBV20-1 to TRBJ2-7, with D possibly matching TRBD1 (6 bases). The CDR3 runs to 14 residues. Germline-derived CDR1 and CDR2 are DFQATT and SNEGSKA (reference sequence). The germline V and J ends were trimmed by 3 bases and 2 bases, with 14 bases remaining between them. In DNA form, the CDR3 reads TGCAGTGCTAGTCGATTGGCAGGGGCCTACGAGCAGTACTTC. Protein: CSASRLAGAYEQYF.